The text below deals with one TCR beta chain. The CDR3 covers 12 residues. The ends were cut back, 3 bases at V and 4 bases at J, with 6 bases in the middle. PCR was performed a second time for about 7 to 11 cycles using a sample-barcoded 5' primer and a J-beta primer mix. Via MiXCR, TCRdb re-called the 5' RACE reads, giving one row per CDR3 protein. The table records about 730,000 distinct CDR3 sequences, more than 40% of them present only once. This entry comes from a study of blood T cells in healthy people across ages. This clonotype originated in a woman aged 55-75 years in good health. The sample was blood. The chain is built from TRBV12-3 or TRBV12-4 and TRBJ1-1; D ambiguous. The CDR3 is CASSFDATEAFF. Here the CDR3 DNA reads TGTGCCAGCAGTTTTGACGCCACTGAAGCTTTCTTT.